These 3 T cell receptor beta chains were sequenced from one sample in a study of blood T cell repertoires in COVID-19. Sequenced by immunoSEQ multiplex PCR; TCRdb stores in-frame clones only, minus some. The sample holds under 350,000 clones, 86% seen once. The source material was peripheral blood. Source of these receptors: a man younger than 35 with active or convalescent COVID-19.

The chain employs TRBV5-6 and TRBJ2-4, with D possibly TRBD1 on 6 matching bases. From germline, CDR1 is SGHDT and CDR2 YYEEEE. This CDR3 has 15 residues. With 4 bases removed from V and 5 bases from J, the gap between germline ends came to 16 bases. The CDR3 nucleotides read TGTGCCAGCAGCCTTTGGGGACACCCTGAAAACATTCAGTACTTC. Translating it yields CASSLWGHPENIQYF.

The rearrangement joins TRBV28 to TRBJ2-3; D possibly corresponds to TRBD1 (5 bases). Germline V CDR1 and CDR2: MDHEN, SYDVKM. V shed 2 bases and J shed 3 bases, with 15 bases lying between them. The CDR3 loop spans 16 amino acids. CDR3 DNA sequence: TGTGCCAGCAGTTTACCTGCTGGCAGGGCGACAGATACGCAGTATTTT. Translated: CASSLPAGRATDTQYF. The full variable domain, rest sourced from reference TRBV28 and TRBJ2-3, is DVKVTQSSRYLVKRTGEKVFLECVQDMDHENMFWYRQDPGLGLRLIYFSYDVKMKEKGDIPEGYSVSREKKERFSLILESASTNQTSMYLCASSLPAGRATDTQYFGPGTRLTVL.

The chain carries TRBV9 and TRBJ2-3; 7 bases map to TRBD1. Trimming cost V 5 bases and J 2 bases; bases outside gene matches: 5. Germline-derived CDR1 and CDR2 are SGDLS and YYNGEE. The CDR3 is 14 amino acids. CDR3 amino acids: CASRAGTDTDTQYF. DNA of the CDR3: TGTGCCAGCAGGGCCGGGACAGACACAGATACGCAGTATTTT.